This entry describes one T cell receptor (beta chain). Its antigen is unknown. There are no base qualities to consult, and no much larger clone falls within one base. Collaborating institutions collected whole blood in K2EDTA tubes following their own protocols. Collaborator samples were shipped for TCRbeta analysis as frozen whole blood, isolated PBMCs, or DNA extracted from either sample type. These data come from a study of blood T cell repertoires in COVID-19 (dated by TCRdb to about 2020). Study-wide context: Collaborator samples came from the United States, Italy and Spain and covered acute and convalescent phases of COVID-19. The material from the prospective study consisted of cDNA or gDNA derived from T cells, B-cell-depleted T cells, or PBMCs. Deeply sampled blood TCRbeta repertoires from subjects exposed to, actively infected with, or recovered from COVID-19 were included in the dataset. The repertoires were released in a freely available public database intended as a resource for research on the immune response to SARS-CoV-2. Samples were obtained from the ongoing ImmuneRACE study (first 160 participants) and from approximately 1,200 subjects provided by 6 global collaborators. Nearly every sample came with metadata listing a de-identified subject ID, COVID-19 status, age in years and sex. Where available, HLA class I and class II types were taken from metadata supplied by the sample provider and were not determined by assay-based typing.

The cysteine opens and the phenylalanine closes a CDR3 of 23 amino acids. The only DNA kept is the CDR3, 69 bases in frame from the first base. Between the V and J ends, shortened by 0 bases and 4 bases respectively, the junction contains 35 bases. The germline V gene (reference sequence) supplies CDR1 MNHEY and CDR2 SMNVEV. Points the paper makes about the study in general: How much clinical and demographic metadata was included differed by source and by participant, and the metadata was provided uncurated.

The immunoSEQ Assay, a bias-controlled multiplex PCR, was used to amplify TCRbeta CDR3 regions from genomic DNA. Per the original workflow: The number of nucleated cells in each sample was estimated by amplification of reference gene primers within the assay. To quantify the absolute abundance of each unique TCRbeta CDR3 rearrangement, sequence reads were collapsed and filtered. Productive Simpson clonality was computed per sample as the square root of Simpson's diversity index over productive rearrangements. Here the immuneACCESS table is served through TCRdb, limited to in-frame sequences with V and J called. Missing clones are a known gap in these copies; in checked studies unresolved V genes cover under half, and the rest lacks a known reason. V and J calls and clone size are given by that table; D and trimming were obtained from the DNA. The sample table records about 140,000 clones; approximately 83% of these occur just once. Approximately 3.8% of the sample rests with the top ten.

The source material was peripheral blood. The TCR comes from a woman between 55 and 75 years old with acute or convalescent COVID-19. The rearranged chain carries TRBV27 and TRBJ2-3; TRBD2 could be the D gene, as 6 bases match. In nucleotides, the sequence is TGTGCCAGCAGTTTATCTCGCTTTTTGGTTCTTCAGGCACGCGGGGCCCCCGCAGATACGCAGTATTTT. This yields the protein CASSLSRFLVLQARGAPADTQYF.